The 10 T cell receptor beta chains below come from one sample, sequenced in a study of cytomegalovirus exposure and HLA in healthy donors. Vbeta (60) and Jbeta (13) primers were used in the PCR. TCRdb's table, derived via immunoSEQ multiplex PCR, lists solely in-frame clones and lacks some. The table lists tens of thousands of clones, less than 70% of them singletons. Sequencing input: PBMCs. The origin of the receptors is a human donor in good health.

This sequence joins TRBV10-2 and TRBJ2-3; 11 nucleotides align to TRBD2. Germline V lookup: CDR1 WSHSY, CDR2 SAAADI. The CDR3 consists of 14 residues. J lost 5 bases, V lost 10 bases, and 8 bases had no gene match. This chain's CDR3 is CATKTSGEGDTQYF. In DNA, the CDR3 is TGCGCCACCAAGACTAGCGGGGAAGGAGATACGCAGTATTTT.

This sequence joins TRBV18 and TRBJ2-5, with D possibly being TRBD1 (7 bases). The germline V gene encodes CDR1 KGHSH and CDR2 LQKENI. Trimming pared 0 bases from V and 7 bases from J, leaving 12 bases between. This CDR3 contains 14 residues. For the CDR3, the DNA is TGTGCCAGCTCACCACCGTCCCAGGGGGGGACCCAGTACTTC. This translates into CASSPPSQGGTQYF.

V usage is TRBV6-6 and J usage is TRBJ1-5; D might be TRBD1 (5 bases). The V and J ends lost 3 bases and 3 bases respectively, with 9 bases between them. The germline gives CDR1 MNHNY, CDR2 SVGAGI (reference sequence). CDR3 size: 14 residues. The CDR3 region is CASSYMTVNQPQHF. In DNA form, the CDR3 reads TGTGCCAGCAGTTATATGACAGTCAATCAGCCCCAGCATTTT.

This clone was detected only once. The chain employs TRBV29-1 and TRBJ1-2, with 7 bases lining up with TRBD1. The V and J ends lost 5 bases and 6 bases, in that order; junction bases with no gene match: 9. The CDR3 length is 13 residues. The germline V gene encodes CDR1 SQVTM and CDR2 ANQGSEA. As DNA, the CDR3 is TGCAGCGTTCAGACAGGGCCGAAGAATGGCTACACCTTC. Amino acid sequence: CSVQTGPKNGYTF.

The V gene is TRBV30, the J gene TRBJ1-2; tentatively, D is TRBD1 (6 bases). The CDR3 is 14 residues long. Germline V gene sequence: CDR1 GTSNPN, CDR2 SVGIG (reference sequence). The V end lost 4 bases, the J end lost 2 bases, and 14 bases lay between the germline ends. CDR3 sequence: CAWKGRDNNYGYTF. CDR3 nucleotide sequence: TGTGCCTGGAAGGGAAGGGACAACAACTATGGCTACACCTTC. The variable domain in full, completed from reference TRBV30 and TRBJ1-2, reads SQTIHQWPATLVQPVGSPLSLECTVEGTSNPNLYWYRQAAGRGLQLLFYSVGIGQISSEVPQNLSASRPQDRQFILSSKKLLLSDSGFYLCAWKGRDNNYGYTFGSGTRLTVV.

The V and J genes are TRBV7-9 and TRBJ1-4; TRBD1 matches at 8 bases. V lost 1 base and J lost 0; bases outside the gene matches: 7. Germline CDR1 SEHNR, CDR2 FQNEAQ (reference sequence). The CDR3 is made up of 18 amino acids. The CDR3 here is CASSLGQGMGATNEKLFF. For the CDR3, the DNA is TGTGCCAGCAGCTTAGGACAGGGGATGGGTGCAACTAATGAAAAACTGTTTTTT.

The gene calls are TRBV10-1 and TRBJ2-5; D might be TRBD2 (5 bases). The CDR3 is 15 residues long. Germline loops: CDR1 WNHNN, CDR2 SYGVQD (reference sequence). Trimming removed 0 bases from V and 2 bases from J, with 10 bases in between. CDR3 loop: CASSESGGRQETQYF. In nucleotides, the CDR3 is TGCGCCAGCAGTGAGTCGGGCGGGCGACAAGAGACCCAGTACTTC.

The chain carries TRBV6-5 and TRBJ2-6; unclear D gene. CDR1 MNHEY and CDR2 SVGAGI come from the germline V gene. The V end lost 4 bases, the J end lost 3 bases, and 7 bases lay between the germline ends. This CDR3 is 14 amino acids long. CDR3 sequence reads: CASSLESGANVLTF. In DNA form, the CDR3 reads TGTGCCAGCAGTTTGGAGAGTGGGGCCAACGTCCTGACTTTC.

The chain is built from TRBV7-9 and TRBJ1-3; no clear D gene. Germline CDR1 reads SEHNR; CDR2 reads FQNEAQ (reference sequence). The V end lost 2 bases, the J end lost 0 bases, and 8 bases lay between the germline ends. This CDR3 has 15 residues. DNA for the CDR3: TGTGCCAGCAGCTTATTGGCAGGCTCTGGAAACACCATATATTTT. Translation: CASSLLAGSGNTIYF.

This clone was counted a few times. V is TRBV4-3 and J is TRBJ1-5; 12 positions agree with TRBD1. V shed 1 base and J 7 bases; nucleotides not matched to a gene: 2. This CDR3 spans 15 amino acids. Germline assignment: CDR1 LGHNA and CDR2 YSLEER. The CDR3 spells CASSQAGTGGQPQHF. The CDR3 bases are TGCGCCAGCAGCCAAGCGGGGACAGGGGGCCAGCCCCAGCATTTT.